Many counts were recorded for the clone carrying this T cell receptor (beta chain). Its antigen is unknown. The data originate from a study of CD8 T cells in ankylosing spondylitis. As the method for making TCR beta libraries, quantitative 5'-RACE with molecular barcodes was used. TCRdb analysed the 5' RACE reads with MiXCR anew, one entry per CDR3 protein. Of some 140,000 distinct CDR3 sequences in the sample, 10% to 12% were seen once. The CDR3 has 14 amino acids. Per the germline V gene, CDR1 is ENHRY and CDR2 is SYGVKD. Trimming removed 0 bases at V and 6 bases at J, with 9 bases between. Study-level points and caveats: Past research had described some motif variants in reactive arthritis synovial fluid and blood. Enrichment of disease-linked clones was reportedly significant in matched ankylosing spondylitis synovial fluid.

Sequences were obtained from blood, either unsorted or a sorted T cell fraction (not recorded which). The TCR sequence derives from a female donor with ankylosing spondylitis or in good health (not recorded which). V is TRBV10-3 and J is TRBJ2-1; no clear D. CDR3 DNA: TGTGCCATCAGTGAGTCTGTCACTCCCAATGAGCAGTTCTTC. This encodes CAISESVTPNEQFF.